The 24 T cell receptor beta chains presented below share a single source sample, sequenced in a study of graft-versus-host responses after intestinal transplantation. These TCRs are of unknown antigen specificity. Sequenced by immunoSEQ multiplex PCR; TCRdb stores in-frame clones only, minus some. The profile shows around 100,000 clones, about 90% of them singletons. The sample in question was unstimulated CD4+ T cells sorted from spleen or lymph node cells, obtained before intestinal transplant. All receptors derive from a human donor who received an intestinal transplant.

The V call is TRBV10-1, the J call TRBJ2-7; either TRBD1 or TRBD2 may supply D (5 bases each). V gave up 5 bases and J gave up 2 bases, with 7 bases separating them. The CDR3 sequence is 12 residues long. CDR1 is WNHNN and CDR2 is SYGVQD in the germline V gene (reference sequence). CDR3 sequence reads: CASSPGPYEQYF. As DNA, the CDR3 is TGCGCCAGCAGTCCGGGACCCTACGAGCAGTACTTC.

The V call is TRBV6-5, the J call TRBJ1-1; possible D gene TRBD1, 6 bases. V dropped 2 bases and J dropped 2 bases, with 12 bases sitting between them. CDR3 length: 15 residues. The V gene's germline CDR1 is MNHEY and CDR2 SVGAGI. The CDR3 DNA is TGTGCCAGCAGTTACGGGGGCAGCCTCAACACTGAAGCTTTCTTT. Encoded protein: CASSYGGSLNTEAFF.

CDR3 protein: CATSPIPGLYAPNEQFF. The CDR3 region has the DNA TGTGCCACCAGCCCTATTCCCGGGCTATACGCTCCAAATGAGCAGTTCTTC. The chain is built from TRBV15 and TRBJ2-1; no reliable D call. Germline V CDR1 and CDR2: LNHNV, YYDKDF (reference sequence). CDR3 length: 17 residues. V was trimmed by 5 bases and J by 7 bases, leaving 24 bases between them.

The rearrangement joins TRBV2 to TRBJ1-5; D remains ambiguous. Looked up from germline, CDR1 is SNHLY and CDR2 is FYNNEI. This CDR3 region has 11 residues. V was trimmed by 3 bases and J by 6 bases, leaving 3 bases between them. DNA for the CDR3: TGTGCCAGCAGTGATAGTCAGCCCCAGCATTTT. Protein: CASSDSQPQHF. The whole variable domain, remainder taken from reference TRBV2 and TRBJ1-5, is EPEVTQTPSHQVTQMGQEVILRCVPISNHLYFYWYRQILGQKVEFLVSFYNNEISEKSEIFDDQFSVERPDGSNFTLKIRSTKLEDSAMYFCASSDSQPQHFGDGTRLSIL.

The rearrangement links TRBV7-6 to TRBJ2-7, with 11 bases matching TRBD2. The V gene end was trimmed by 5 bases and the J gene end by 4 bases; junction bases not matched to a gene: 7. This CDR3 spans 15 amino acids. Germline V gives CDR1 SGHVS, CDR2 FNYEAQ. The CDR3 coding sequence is TGTGCCAGCAGCGTTAGCGGGAGGGCCGTTTACGAGCAGTACTTC. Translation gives CASSVSGRAVYEQYF. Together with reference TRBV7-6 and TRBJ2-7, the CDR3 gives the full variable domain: GAGVSQSPRYKVTKRGQDVALRCDPISGHVSLYWYRQALGQGPEFLTYFNYEAQQDKSGLPNDRFSAERPEGSISTLTIQRTEQRDSAMYRCASSVSGRAVYEQYFGPGTRLTVT.

The CDR3 loop reads CASSQDRVNYGYTF. The CDR3 nucleotides read TGCGCCAGCAGCCAAGACAGGGTTAACTATGGCTACACCTTC. This sequence joins TRBV4-1 and TRBJ1-2, with TRBD1 as a possible D gene (5 bases). The CDR3 spans 14 residues. Germline loops: CDR1 MGHRA, CDR2 YSYEKL. Trimming took off 0 bases at V and 1 base at J, with 6 bases between the two ends.

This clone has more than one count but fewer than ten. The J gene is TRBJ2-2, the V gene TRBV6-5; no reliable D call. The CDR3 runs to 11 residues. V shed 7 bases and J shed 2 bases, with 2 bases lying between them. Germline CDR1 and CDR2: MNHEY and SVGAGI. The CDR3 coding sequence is TGTGCCAGCAAAAACACCGGGGAGCTGTTTTTT. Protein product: CASKNTGELFF.

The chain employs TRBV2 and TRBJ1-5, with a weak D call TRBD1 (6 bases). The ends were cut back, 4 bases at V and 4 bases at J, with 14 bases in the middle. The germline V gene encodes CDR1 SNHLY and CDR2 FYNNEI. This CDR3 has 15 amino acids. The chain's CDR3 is CASSARTAPNQPQHF. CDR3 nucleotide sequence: TGTGCCAGCAGTGCCCGGACAGCACCTAATCAGCCCCAGCATTTT.

The CDR3: CASSQGTGPRYEQYF. The CDR3 DNA sequence: TGTGCCAGCAGCCAAGGCACAGGGCCCCGGTACGAGCAGTACTTC. This chain connects TRBV14 to TRBJ2-7; D is possibly TRBD1 (6 bases). This CDR3 has 15 amino acids. V lost 1 base to trimming and J lost 4 bases, with 14 bases between them. CDR1 SGHDN and CDR2 FVKESK come from the germline V gene. Filled out from reference TRBV14 and TRBJ2-7, the complete variable domain reads EAGVTQFPSHSVIEKGQTVTLRCDPISGHDNLYWYRRVMGKEIKFLLHFVKESKQDESGMPNNRFLAERTGGTYSTLKVQPAELEDSGVYFCASSQGTGPRYEQYFGPGTRLTVT.

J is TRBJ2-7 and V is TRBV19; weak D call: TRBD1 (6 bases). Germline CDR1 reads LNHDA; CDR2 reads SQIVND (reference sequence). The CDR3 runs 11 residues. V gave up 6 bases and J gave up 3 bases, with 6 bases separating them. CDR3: CASRQGYEQYF. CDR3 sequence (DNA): TGTGCCAGTAGACAGGGCTACGAGCAGTACTTC.

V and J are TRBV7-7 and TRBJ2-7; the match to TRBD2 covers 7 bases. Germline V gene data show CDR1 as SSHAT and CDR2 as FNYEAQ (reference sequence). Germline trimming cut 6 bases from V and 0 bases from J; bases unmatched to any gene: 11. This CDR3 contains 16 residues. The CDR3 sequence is CASRYKVRTSSYEQYF. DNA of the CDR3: TGTGCCAGCAGGTATAAAGTCAGGACTAGCTCCTACGAGCAGTACTTC.

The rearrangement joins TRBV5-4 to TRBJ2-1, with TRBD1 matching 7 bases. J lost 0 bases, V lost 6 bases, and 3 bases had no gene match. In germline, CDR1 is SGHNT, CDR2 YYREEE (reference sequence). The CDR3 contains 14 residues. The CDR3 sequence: CASTRDSSYNEQFF. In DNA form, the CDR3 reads TGTGCCAGCACCCGGGACAGCTCCTACAATGAGCAGTTCTTC.

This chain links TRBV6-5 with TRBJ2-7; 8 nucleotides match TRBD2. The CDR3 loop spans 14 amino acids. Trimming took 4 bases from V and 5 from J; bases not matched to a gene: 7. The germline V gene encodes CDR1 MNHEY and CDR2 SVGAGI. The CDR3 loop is CASSFGLAWDEQYF. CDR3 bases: TGTGCCAGCAGTTTTGGACTAGCTTGGGACGAGCAGTACTTC.

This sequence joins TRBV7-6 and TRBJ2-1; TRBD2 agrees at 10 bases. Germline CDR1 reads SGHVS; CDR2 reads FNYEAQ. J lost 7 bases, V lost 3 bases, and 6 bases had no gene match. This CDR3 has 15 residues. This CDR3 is CASSFTLAGRNEQFF. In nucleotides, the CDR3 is TGTGCCAGCAGCTTTACACTAGCGGGGCGAAATGAGCAGTTCTTC. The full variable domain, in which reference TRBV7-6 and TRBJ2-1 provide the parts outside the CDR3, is GAGVSQSPRYKVTKRGQDVALRCDPISGHVSLYWYRQALGQGPEFLTYFNYEAQQDKSGLPNDRFSAERPEGSISTLTIQRTEQRDSAMYRCASSFTLAGRNEQFFGPGTRLTVL.

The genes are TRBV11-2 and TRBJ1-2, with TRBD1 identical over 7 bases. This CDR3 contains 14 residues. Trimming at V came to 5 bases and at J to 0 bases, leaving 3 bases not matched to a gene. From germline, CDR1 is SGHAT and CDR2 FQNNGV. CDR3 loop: CASSRDRANYGYTF. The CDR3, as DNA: TGTGCCAGCAGCCGGGACAGAGCTAACTATGGCTACACCTTC. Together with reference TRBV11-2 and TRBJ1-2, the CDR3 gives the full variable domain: EAGVAQSPRYKIIEKRQSVAFWCNPISGHATLYWYQQILGQGPKLLIQFQNNGVVDDSQLPKDRFSAERLKGVDSTLKIQPAKLEDSAVYLCASSRDRANYGYTFGSGTRLTVV.

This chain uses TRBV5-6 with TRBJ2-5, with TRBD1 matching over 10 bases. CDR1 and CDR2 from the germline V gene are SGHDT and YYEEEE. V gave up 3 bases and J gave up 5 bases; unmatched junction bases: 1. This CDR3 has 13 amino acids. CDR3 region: CASSWGQGETQYF. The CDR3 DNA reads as TGTGCCAGCAGCTGGGGACAGGGGGAGACCCAGTACTTC.

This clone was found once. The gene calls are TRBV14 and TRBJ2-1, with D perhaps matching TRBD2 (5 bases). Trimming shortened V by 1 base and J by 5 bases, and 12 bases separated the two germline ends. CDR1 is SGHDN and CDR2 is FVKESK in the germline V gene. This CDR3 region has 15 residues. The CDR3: CASSQVPGVNNEQFF. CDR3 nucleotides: TGTGCCAGCAGCCAAGTACCCGGGGTCAACAATGAGCAGTTCTTC.

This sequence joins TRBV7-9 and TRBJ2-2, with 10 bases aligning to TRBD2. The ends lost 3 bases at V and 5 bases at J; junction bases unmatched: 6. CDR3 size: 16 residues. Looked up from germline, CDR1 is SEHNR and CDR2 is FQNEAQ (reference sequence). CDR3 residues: CASSFGAGGSTGELFF. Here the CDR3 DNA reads TGTGCCAGCAGCTTTGGAGCGGGAGGGTCTACCGGGGAGCTGTTTTTT.

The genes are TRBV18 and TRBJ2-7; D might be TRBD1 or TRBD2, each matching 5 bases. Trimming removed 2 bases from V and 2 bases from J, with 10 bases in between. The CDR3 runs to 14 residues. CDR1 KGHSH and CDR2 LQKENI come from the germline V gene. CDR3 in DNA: TGTGCCAGCTCACCAGGGACGGGTGCCTACGAGCAGTACTTC. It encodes CASSPGTGAYEQYF. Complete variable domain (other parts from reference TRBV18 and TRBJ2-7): NAGVMQNPRHLVRRRGQEARLRCSPMKGHSHVYWYRQLPEEGLKFMVYLQKENIIDESGMPKERFSAEFPKEGPSILRIQQVVRGDSAAYFCASSPGTGAYEQYFGPGTRLTVT.

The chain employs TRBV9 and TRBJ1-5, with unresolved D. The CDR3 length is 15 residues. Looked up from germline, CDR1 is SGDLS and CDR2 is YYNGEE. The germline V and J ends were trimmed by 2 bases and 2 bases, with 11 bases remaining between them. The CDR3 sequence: CASSVTGRRNQPQHF. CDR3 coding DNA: TGTGCCAGCAGCGTGACTGGAAGGCGCAATCAGCCCCAGCATTTT.

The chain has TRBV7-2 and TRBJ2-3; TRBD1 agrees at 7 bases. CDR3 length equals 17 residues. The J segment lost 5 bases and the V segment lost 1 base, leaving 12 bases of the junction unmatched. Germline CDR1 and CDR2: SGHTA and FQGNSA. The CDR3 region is CASSLESQGQSGDTQYF. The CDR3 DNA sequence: TGTGCCAGCAGCTTAGAATCCCAGGGACAGTCGGGAGATACGCAGTATTTT.

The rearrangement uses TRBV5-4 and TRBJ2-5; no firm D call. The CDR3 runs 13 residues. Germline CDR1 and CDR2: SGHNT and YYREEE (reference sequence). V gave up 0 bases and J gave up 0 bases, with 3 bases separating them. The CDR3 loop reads CASSLEYQETQYF. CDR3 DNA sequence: TGTGCCAGCAGCTTGGAGTACCAAGAGACCCAGTACTTC.

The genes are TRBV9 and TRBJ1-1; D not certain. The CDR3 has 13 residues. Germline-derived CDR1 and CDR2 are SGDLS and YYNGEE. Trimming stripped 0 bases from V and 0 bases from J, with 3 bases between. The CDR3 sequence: CASSVVLNTEAFF. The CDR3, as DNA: TGTGCCAGCAGCGTAGTGCTGAACACTGAAGCTTTCTTT.

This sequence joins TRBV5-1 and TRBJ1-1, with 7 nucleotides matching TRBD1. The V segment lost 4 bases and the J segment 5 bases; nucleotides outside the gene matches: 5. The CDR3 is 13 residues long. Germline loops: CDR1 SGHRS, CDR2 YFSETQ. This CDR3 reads CASSEDRVTEAFF. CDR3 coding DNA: TGCGCCAGCAGCGAAGACAGGGTTACTGAAGCTTTCTTT.